These T cell receptor beta chains were read from a single sample in a study of CD8+ T cells in alopecia areata. Sequencing used immunoSEQ multiplex PCR; TCRdb keeps in-frame clones, though not all of them. Counted here are some 130,000 clones, roughly three fifths occurring once; the ten biggest clones make up 6.4%. The sequencing here drew on CD4+ T cells sorted from blood, taken at week 0. These receptors were taken from a human donor with alopecia areata. CDR3s include the opening cysteine and the closing phenylalanine or tryptophan. D genes are given only for firm matches. Expanded clones get a size class; other rows say once, few or many, or leave the size out.

J,D,length,V,size,CDR3,DNA
TRBJ2-1,.,12,TRBV5-6,.,CASSLAGYEQFF,TGTGCCAGCAGCCTCGCGGGATATGAGCAGTTCTTC
TRBJ2-7,.,14,TRBV30,.,CAWRGPGHSYEQYF,TGTGCCTGGAGGGGCCCGGGACACTCCTACGAGCAGTACTTC
TRBJ1-5,.,14,TRBV2,once,CASSVSGGYQPQHF,TGTGCCAGCAGTGTATCCGGGGGCTATCAGCCCCAGCATTTT
TRBJ1-5,TRBD1,14,TRBV7-9,few,CASSRDRVNQPQHF,TGTGCCAGCAGCCGGGACAGGGTTAATCAGCCCCAGCATTTT
TRBJ1-6,.,17,TRBV4-3,once,CASSQDRGRVRNSPLHF,TGCGCCAGCAGCCAAGATCGGGGGCGCGTACGGAATTCACCCCTCCACTTT
TRBJ1-1,.,14,TRBV29-1,.,CSVARNRGNTEAFF,TGCAGCGTTGCCAGGAATCGAGGGAACACTGAAGCTTTCTTT
TRBJ2-3,.,14,TRBV9,few,CASSNLISTDTQYF,TGTGCCAGCAGCAACCTCATAAGCACAGATACGCAGTATTTT
TRBJ2-5,TRBD1,14,TRBV14,.,CASSHRTGGETQYF,TGTGCCAGCAGCCACAGGACAGGGGGAGAGACCCAGTACTTC
TRBJ1-1,.,14,TRBV7-9,.,CASSQRGGNTEAFF,TGTGCCAGCAGCCAAAGGGGGGGCAACACTGAAGCTTTCTTT
TRBJ1-6,.,13,TRBV5-6,.,CASSLRTYSPLHF,TGTGCCAGCAGCTTGCGCACTTATTCACCCCTCCACTTT
TRBJ1-1,.,13,TRBV5-1,.,CASSLDGRTEAFF,TGCGCCAGCAGCTTGGATGGGAGGACTGAAGCTTTCTTT
TRBJ1-1,.,15,TRBV5-6,few,CASSSLSRPDTEAFF,TGTGCCAGCAGCTCGCTATCACGTCCGGACACTGAAGCTTTCTTT
TRBJ1-6,.,17,TRBV7-9,.,CASSGSASGVENSPLHF,TGTGCCAGCAGCGGAAGTGCCTCCGGAGTTGAAAATTCACCCCTCCACTTT
TRBJ2-4,TRBD2,16,TRBV29-1,.,CSPRTSGRLAKNIQYF,TGCAGCCCCCGGACTAGCGGGAGATTAGCCAAAAACATTCAGTACTTC
TRBJ2-5,TRBD2,14,TRBV5-6,.,CASSSASGGETQYF,TGTGCCAGCAGCTCCGCTAGCGGTGGAGAGACCCAGTACTTC
TRBJ1-1,TRBD1,15,TRBV4-2,.,CASSQDDRENTEAFF,TGTGCCAGCAGCCAAGACGACAGGGAGAACACTGAAGCTTTCTTT
TRBJ1-3,TRBD1,15,TRBV10-3,few,CAIRQGVSSGNTIYF,TGTGCCATCAGACAGGGGGTGAGCTCTGGAAACACCATATATTTT
TRBJ2-6,.,15,TRBV2,few,CASSTDSSGANVLTF,TGTGCCAGCAGTACCGACAGCTCTGGGGCCAACGTCCTGACTTTC
TRBJ1-4,.,14,TRBV30,.,CAWSVSSTNEKLFF,TGTGCCTGGAGTGTGAGCTCAACTAATGAAAAACTGTTTTTT
TRBJ1-1,.,15,TRBV10-3,few,CAISEPPRGDTEAFF,TGTGCCATCAGTGAGCCCCCCCGGGGGGACACTGAAGCTTTCTTT
TRBJ1-2,.,11,TRBV30,.,CAGQPGYGYTF,TGTGCCGGCCAACCTGGGTATGGCTACACCTTC
TRBJ1-2,.,10,TRBV20-1,few,CSARAYGYTF,TGCAGTGCTAGAGCCTATGGCTACACCTTC
TRBJ2-5,.,14,TRBV4-1,few,CASSQDSVPETQYF,TGCGCCAGCAGCCAAGACTCTGTACCAGAGACCCAGTACTTC
TRBJ1-2,TRBD1,15,TRBV5-1,.,CASSPTGQGPLVRTF,TGCGCCAGCAGCCCGACGGGACAGGGGCCTCTCGTGCGCACCTTC
TRBJ2-7,.,15,TRBV6-5,.,CASSPGALNYYEQYF,TGTGCCAGCAGCCCAGGGGCTCTTAATTACTACGAGCAGTACTTC
TRBJ2-6,.,15,TRBV6-5,.,CASSPGYSGANVLTF,TGTGCCAGCAGTCCCGGATACTCTGGGGCCAACGTCCTGACTTTC
TRBJ2-3,.,17,TRBV29-1,.,CSVVRGTGRAGTDTQYF,TGCAGCGTTGTCCGGGGGACGGGGCGGGCCGGCACAGATACGCAGTATTTT
TRBJ2-3,.,14,TRBV2,few,CASSPVPSTDTQYF,TGTGCCAGCAGTCCCGTACCAAGCACAGATACGCAGTATTTT
TRBJ2-1,.,13,TRBV18,.,CASSPPSSNEQFF,TGTGCCAGCTCACCCCCCAGTTCCAATGAGCAGTTCTTC
TRBJ2-5,.,13,TRBV29-1,few,CSVDDVGSETQYF,TGCAGCGTTGATGATGTGGGCTCAGAGACCCAGTACTTC
TRBJ2-3,.,15,TRBV7-3,.,CASSTRQASTDTQYF,TGTGCCAGCAGCACTCGACAGGCTTCCACAGATACGCAGTATTTT
TRBJ2-5,.,13,TRBV6-6,.,CASSRSGGETQYF,TGTGCCAGCAGCCGTTCCGGTGGCGAGACCCAGTACTTC
TRBJ1-1,TRBD1,17,TRBV7-9,.,CASSYWTGGEMNTEAFF,TGTGCCAGCAGCTACTGGACAGGGGGCGAGATGAACACTGAAGCTTTCTTT
TRBJ2-7,.,11,TRBV29-1,few,CSVGENRQQYF,TGCAGCGTCGGGGAAAACAGGCAGCAGTACTTC
TRBJ2-7,TRBD1,14,TRBV5-5,.,CASSLTGTAYEQYF,TGTGCCAGCAGCCTGACCGGGACAGCTTACGAGCAGTACTTC
TRBJ2-7,TRBD1,13,TRBV7-8,.,CASSFPTGDEQYF,TGTGCCAGCAGCTTTCCAACAGGGGACGAGCAGTACTTC
TRBJ2-1,TRBD2,15,TRBV30,.,CAWSATRGVYNEQFF,TGTGCCTGGAGTGCAACGCGGGGGGTTTACAATGAGCAGTTCTTC